Listed below are T cell receptor beta chains from one sample, sequenced in a study of blood T cell repertoires in COVID-19. Some clones are missing from TCRdb's copy, which holds only in-frame ones; the method was immunoSEQ multiplex PCR. The sample consists of some 380,000 clones, nearly 90% of them appearing once. Sequencing was carried out using peripheral blood. All receptors come from a young man with active or convalescent COVID-19. CDR3s include the opening cysteine and the closing phenylalanine or tryptophan. Each record gives: V gene, clone size, D gene, J gene, CDR3 DNA, CDR3 protein. D genes are given only for firm matches. The size field is filled for only some rows; it gives once, few, many or a size class.

TRBV7-8	few	-	TRBJ2-3	TGTGCCAGCAGCCAAACGGGAACTAGCACAGATACGCAGTATTTT	CASSQTGTSTDTQYF
TRBV30	once	-	TRBJ2-1	TGTGCCTGGAGTGAGAGCTCCTACAATGAGCAGTTCTTC	CAWSESSYNEQFF
TRBV28	-	-	TRBJ1-2	TGTGCCAGCAGTTTAGGCGACAGAGGCTACACCTTC	CASSLGDRGYTF
TRBV5-6	-	TRBD1	TRBJ2-5	TGTGCCAGCAGCACCCGGGACAGGGGTTTCCAAGAGACCCAGTACTTC	CASSTRDRGFQETQYF
TRBV18	-	-	TRBJ2-7	TGTGCCAGCTCATTCGACAGGTACGAGCAGTACTTC	CASSFDRYEQYF
TRBV29-1	-	TRBD2	TRBJ2-1	TGCAGCGTTGAAGGACTAGCGGGAGGGCCAGGGGGTAATGAGCAGTTCTTC	CSVEGLAGGPGGNEQFF
TRBV18	once	TRBD1	TRBJ2-2	TGTGCCAGCTCACCTGGACAGGCCTCCGCCGGGGAGCTGTTTTTT	CASSPGQASAGELFF
TRBV7-9	-	-	TRBJ2-1	TGTGCCAGCAGCTTAAGAGAACTCGGTGAGCAGTTCTTC	CASSLRELGEQFF
TRBV4-3	few	TRBD1	TRBJ2-1	TGCGCCAGCAGCCAAGACGTCAAGGGACAGGGTTCCTATGAGCAGTTCTTC	CASSQDVKGQGSYEQFF
TRBV18	-	-	TRBJ1-4	TGTGCCAGCTCGCGACACGCAACTAATGAAAAACTGTTTTTT	CASSRHATNEKLFF
TRBV28	-	-	TRBJ1-3	TGTGCCAGCAGTTTAACACAGGGAAACACCATATATTTT	CASSLTQGNTIYF
TRBV5-1	-	-	TRBJ2-3	TGCGCCAGCAGCATAGACAGCCCTACGGGCACAGATACGCAGTATTTT	CASSIDSPTGTDTQYF
TRBV6-2/TRBV6-3	-	-	TRBJ1-1	TGTGCCAGCAGTTACGAGGTTTTACTCAGGGGAGCTGAAGCTTTCTTT	CASSYEVLLRGAEAFF
TRBV19	-	TRBD1	TRBJ2-2	TGTGCCAGCCATCGGGGGACAGGGAACACCGGGGAGCTGTTTTTT	CASHRGTGNTGELFF
TRBV28	-	TRBD1	TRBJ2-7	TGTGCCAGCTCCCGAGGGGGCGCGTCCTACGAGCAGTACTTC	CASSRGGASYEQYF
TRBV28	-	-	TRBJ2-7	TGTGCCAGCAGTTCTTCCTACGAGCAGTACTTC	CASSSSYEQYF
TRBV29-1	-	TRBD1	TRBJ2-7	TGCAGCGTTCTTCGGGCGGACAGGGGCTACGAGCAGTACTTC	CSVLRADRGYEQYF
TRBV6-2/TRBV6-3	-	-	TRBJ1-1	TGTGCCAGCAGTTACTTGGTGCCGGGCACTGAAGCTTTCTTT	CASSYLVPGTEAFF
TRBV3-1/TRBV3-2	-	-	TRBJ2-2	TGTGCCAGCAGCCGAACGGGTACACGCAACACCGGGGAGCTGTTTTTT	CASSRTGTRNTGELFF
TRBV28	once	TRBD2	TRBJ2-7	TGTGCCAGCAGTTTTCTCCCAGTAGCGGGGCCCTACGAGCAGTACTTC	CASSFLPVAGPYEQYF
TRBV6-6	-	-	TRBJ1-4	TGTGCCAGCAGTTATTTCAGGTGGCTCGAAAAACTGTTTTTT	CASSYFRWLEKLFF
TRBV7-8	-	TRBD1	TRBJ2-7	TGTGCCAGCAGCCCGACAGGGCTGGGCTACGAGCAGTACTTC	CASSPTGLGYEQYF
TRBV24-1	once	-	TRBJ2-7	TGTGCCACCAGTGATGGGGACACCCGCTACGAGCAGTACTTC	CATSDGDTRYEQYF
TRBV4-2	once	-	TRBJ1-5	TGTGCCAGCAGCCAAGATCGGGTTGAACAGCCCCAGCATTTT	CASSQDRVEQPQHF